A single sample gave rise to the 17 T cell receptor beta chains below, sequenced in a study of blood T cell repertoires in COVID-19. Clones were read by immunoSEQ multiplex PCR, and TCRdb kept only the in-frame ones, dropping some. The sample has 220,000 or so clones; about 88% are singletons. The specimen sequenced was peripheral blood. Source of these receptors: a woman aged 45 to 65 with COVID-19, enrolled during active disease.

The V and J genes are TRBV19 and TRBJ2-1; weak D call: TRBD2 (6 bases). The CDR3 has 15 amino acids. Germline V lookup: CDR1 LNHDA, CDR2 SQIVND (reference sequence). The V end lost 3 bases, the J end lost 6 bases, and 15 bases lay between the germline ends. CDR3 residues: CASSINLGGSNEQFF. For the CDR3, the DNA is TGTGCCAGTAGTATTAACTTGGGGGGTAGCAATGAGCAGTTCTTC.

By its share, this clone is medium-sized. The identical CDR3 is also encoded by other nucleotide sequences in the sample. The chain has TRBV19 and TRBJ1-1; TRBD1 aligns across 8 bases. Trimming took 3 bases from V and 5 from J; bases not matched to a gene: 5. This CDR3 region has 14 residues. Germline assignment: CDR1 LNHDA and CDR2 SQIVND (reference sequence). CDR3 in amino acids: CASSIQGAGTEAFF. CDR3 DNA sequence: TGTGCCAGTAGTATCCAGGGGGCGGGAACTGAAGCTTTCTTT.

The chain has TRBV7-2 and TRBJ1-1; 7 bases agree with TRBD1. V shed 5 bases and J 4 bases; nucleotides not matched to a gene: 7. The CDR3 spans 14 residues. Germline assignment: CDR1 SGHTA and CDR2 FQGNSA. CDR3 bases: TGTGCCAGCAGCAGACAGGGCGCTAGCACTGAAGCTTTCTTT. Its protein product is CASSRQGASTEAFF.

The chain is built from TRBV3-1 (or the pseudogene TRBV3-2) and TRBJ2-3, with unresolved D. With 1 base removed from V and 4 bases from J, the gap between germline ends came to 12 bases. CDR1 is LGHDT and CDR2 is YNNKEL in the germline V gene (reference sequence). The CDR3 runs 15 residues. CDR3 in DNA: TGTGCCAGCAGCCAAGGTATTGTAGCACCAGATACGCAGTATTTT. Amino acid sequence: CASSQGIVAPDTQYF.

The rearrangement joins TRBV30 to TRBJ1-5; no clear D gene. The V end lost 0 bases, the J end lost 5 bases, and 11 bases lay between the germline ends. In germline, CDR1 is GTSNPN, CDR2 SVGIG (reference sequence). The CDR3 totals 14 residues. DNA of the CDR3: TGTGCCTGGAGTGTGGTCGGGAAGCATCAGCCCCAGCATTTT. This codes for CAWSVVGKHQPQHF.

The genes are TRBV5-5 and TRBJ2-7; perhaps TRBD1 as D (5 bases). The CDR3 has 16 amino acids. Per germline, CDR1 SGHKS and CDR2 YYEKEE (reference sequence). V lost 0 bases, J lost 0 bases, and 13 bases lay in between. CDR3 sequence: CASSLAGHSSSYEQYF. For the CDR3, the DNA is TGTGCCAGCAGCTTGGCCGGACACTCGAGCTCCTACGAGCAGTACTTC.

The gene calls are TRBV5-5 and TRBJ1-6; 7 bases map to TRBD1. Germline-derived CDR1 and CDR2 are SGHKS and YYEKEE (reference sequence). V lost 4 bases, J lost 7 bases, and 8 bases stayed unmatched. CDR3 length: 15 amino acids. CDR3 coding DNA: TGTGCCAGCAGCAAGACGGGACAGCTGAATTCACCCCTCCACTTT. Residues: CASSKTGQLNSPLHF.

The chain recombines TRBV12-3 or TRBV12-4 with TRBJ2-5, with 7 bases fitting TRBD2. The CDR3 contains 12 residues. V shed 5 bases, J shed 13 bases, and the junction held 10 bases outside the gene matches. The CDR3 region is CASSPPGGPRYF. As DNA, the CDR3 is TGTGCCAGCAGTCCCCCGGGAGGTCCAAGGTACTTC.

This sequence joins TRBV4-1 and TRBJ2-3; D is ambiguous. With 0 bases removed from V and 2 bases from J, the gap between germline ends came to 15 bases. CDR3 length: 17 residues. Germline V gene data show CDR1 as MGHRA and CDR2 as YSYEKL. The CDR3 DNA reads TGCGCCAGCAGCCAAGATAGCCCGCCATTATTCACAGATACGCAGTATTTT. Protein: CASSQDSPPLFTDTQYF.

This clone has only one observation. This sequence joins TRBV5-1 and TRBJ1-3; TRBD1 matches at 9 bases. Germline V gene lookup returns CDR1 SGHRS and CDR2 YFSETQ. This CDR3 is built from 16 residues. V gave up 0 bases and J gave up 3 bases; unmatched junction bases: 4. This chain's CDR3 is CASSLEQGAVGNTIYF. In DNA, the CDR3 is TGCGCCAGCAGCTTGGAACAGGGGGCAGTTGGAAACACCATATATTTT.

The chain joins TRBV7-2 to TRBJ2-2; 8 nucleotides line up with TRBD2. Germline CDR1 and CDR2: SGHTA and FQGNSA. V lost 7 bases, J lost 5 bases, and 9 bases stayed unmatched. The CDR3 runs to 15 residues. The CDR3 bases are TGTGCCAGCAACCTCGTAGCGGGGTCGACCGGGGAGCTGTTTTTT. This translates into CASNLVAGSTGELFF.

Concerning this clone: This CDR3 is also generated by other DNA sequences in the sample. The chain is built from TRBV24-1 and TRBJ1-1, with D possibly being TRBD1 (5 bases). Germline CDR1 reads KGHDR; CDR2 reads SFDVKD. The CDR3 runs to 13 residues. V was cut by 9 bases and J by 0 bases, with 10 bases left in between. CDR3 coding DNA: TGTGCCACCCGGGGGGTCCTGAACACTGAAGCTTTCTTT. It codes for CATRGVLNTEAFF.

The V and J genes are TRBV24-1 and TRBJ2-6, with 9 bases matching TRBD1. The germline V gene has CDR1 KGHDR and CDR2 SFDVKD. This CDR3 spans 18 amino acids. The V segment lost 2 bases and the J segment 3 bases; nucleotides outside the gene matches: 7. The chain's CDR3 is CATSDSRDRVFGANVLTF. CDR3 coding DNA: TGTGCCACCAGTGATTCACGGGACAGGGTTTTTGGGGCCAACGTCCTGACTTTC.

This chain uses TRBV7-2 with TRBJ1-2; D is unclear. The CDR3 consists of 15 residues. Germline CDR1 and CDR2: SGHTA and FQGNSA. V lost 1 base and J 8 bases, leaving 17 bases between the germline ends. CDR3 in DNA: TGTGCCAGCAGCTTAGGGCCCGGGCTGTCGGGGGGCTACACCTTC. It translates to CASSLGPGLSGGYTF.

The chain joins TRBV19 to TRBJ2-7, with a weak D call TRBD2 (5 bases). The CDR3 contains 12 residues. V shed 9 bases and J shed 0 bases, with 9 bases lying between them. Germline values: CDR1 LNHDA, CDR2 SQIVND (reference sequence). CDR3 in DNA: TGTGCCAGCAGCGACTACTCCTACGAGCAGTACTTC. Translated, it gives CASSDYSYEQYF.

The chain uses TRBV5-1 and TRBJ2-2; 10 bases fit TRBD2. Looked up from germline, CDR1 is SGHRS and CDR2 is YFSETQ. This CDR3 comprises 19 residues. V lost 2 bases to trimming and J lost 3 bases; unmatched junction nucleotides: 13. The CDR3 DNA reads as TGCGCCAGCAGCTTTTCCTGGATCAAGCGGGGGGGAGACACCGGGGAGCTGTTTTTT. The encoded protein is CASSFSWIKRGGDTGELFF.

CDR3: CASSGSYNSPLHF. The CDR3 nucleotides are TGCGCCAGCTCCGGGTCTTATAATTCACCCCTCCACTTT. The chain couples TRBV10-2 to TRBJ1-6; D unresolved. Germline assignment: CDR1 WSHSY and CDR2 SAAADI. The germline V and J ends were trimmed by 8 bases and 4 bases, with 9 bases remaining between them. The CDR3 is 13 amino acids.